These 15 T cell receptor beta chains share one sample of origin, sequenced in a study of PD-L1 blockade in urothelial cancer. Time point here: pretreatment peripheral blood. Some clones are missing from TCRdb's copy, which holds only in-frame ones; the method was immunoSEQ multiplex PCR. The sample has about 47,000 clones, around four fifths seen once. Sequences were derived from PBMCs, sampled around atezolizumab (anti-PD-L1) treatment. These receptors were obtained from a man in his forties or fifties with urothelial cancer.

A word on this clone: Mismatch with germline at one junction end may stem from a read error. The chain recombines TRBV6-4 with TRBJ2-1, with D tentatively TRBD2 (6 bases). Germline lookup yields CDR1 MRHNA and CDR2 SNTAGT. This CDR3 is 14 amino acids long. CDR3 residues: CATSFRGDHNEQFF. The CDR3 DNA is TGTGCCACCAGTTTTCGCGGGGATCACAATGAGCAGTTCTTC.

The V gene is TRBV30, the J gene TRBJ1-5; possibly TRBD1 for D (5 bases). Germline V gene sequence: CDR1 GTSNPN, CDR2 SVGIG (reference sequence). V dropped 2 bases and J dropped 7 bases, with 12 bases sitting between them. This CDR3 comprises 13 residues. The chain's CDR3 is CAWSKGAGQPQHF. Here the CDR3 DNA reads TGTGCCTGGAGTAAAGGGGCAGGCCAGCCCCAGCATTTT.

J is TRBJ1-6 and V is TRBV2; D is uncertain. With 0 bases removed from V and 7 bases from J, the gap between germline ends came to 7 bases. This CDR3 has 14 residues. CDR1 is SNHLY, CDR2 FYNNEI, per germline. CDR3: CASSEARKNSPLHF. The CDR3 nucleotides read TGTGCCAGCAGTGAAGCCAGGAAAAATTCACCCCTCCACTTT.

CDR3 region: CASSANRGRYYGYTF. As DNA, the CDR3 is TGTGCCAGCAGTGCAAATAGGGGGCGGTATTATGGCTACACCTTC. The rearrangement links TRBV28 to TRBJ1-2; TRBD1 aligns across 7 bases. The CDR3 covers 15 residues. CDR1 and CDR2 (germline): MDHEN, SYDVKM. Unmatched junction bases numbered 11, after V lost 5 bases and J lost 5 bases.

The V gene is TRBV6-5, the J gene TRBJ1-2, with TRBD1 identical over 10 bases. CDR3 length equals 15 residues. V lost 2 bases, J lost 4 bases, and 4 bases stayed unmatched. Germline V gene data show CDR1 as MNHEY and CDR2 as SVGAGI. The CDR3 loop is CASSYAGTGVYGYTF. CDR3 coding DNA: TGTGCCAGCAGTTACGCCGGGACAGGGGTCTATGGCTACACCTTC.

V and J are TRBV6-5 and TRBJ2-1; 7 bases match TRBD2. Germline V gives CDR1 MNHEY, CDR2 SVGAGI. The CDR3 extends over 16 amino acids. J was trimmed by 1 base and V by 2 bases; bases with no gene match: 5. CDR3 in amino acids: CASSYVGGLSYNEQFF. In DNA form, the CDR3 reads TGTGCCAGCAGTTACGTCGGGGGGTTATCCTACAATGAGCAGTTCTTC.

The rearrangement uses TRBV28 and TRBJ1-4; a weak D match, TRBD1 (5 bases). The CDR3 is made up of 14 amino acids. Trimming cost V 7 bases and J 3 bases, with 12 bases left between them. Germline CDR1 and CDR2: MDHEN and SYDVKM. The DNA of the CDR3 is TGTGCCAGCAATCCGGGGGGGGCTAATGAAAAACTGTTTTTT. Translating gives CASNPGGANEKLFF.

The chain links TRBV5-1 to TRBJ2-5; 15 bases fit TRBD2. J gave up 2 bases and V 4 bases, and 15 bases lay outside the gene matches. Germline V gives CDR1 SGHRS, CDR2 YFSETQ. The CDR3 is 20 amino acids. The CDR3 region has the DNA TGCGCCAGCAGCGGAACGGCCGGACTAGCGGGAGGGAGTCTACAAGAGACCCAGTACTTC. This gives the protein CASSGTAGLAGGSLQETQYF.

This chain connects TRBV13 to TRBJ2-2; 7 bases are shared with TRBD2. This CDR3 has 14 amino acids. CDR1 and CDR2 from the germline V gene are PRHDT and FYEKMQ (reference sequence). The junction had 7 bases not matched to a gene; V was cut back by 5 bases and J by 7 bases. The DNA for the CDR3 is TGTGCCAGCAGCCCCGGGACTAAAAACGGGGAGCTGTTTTTT. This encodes CASSPGTKNGELFF.

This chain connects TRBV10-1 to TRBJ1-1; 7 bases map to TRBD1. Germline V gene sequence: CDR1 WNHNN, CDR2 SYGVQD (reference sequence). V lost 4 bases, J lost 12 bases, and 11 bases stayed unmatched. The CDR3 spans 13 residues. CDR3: CASSGTPTGRPFF. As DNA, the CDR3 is TGCGCCAGCAGTGGAACCCCGACAGGGAGGCCTTTCTTT.

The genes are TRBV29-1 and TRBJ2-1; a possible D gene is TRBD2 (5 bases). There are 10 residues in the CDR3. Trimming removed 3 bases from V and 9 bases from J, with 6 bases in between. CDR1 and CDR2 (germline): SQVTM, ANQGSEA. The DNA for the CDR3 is TGCAGCGTTGACGGGGTTGAGCAGTTCTTC. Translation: CSVDGVEQFF.

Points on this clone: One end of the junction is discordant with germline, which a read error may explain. CDR3 in amino acids: CATRRGQGNQPQHF. The CDR3 coding sequence is TGTGCCACCAGGAGAGGACAGGGGAATCAGCCCCAGCATTTT. This chain joins TRBV15 and TRBJ1-5, with TRBD1 matching over 9 bases. Germline assignment: CDR1 LNHNV and CDR2 YYDKDF (reference sequence). This CDR3 spans 14 amino acids.

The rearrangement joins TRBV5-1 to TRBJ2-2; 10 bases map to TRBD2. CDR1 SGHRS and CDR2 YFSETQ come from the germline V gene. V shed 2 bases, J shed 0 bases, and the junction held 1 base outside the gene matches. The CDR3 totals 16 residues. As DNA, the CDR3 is TGCGCCAGCAGCTTAAGCGGGAGGGCGAACACCGGGGAGCTGTTTTTT. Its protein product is CASSLSGRANTGELFF.

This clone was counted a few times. The CDR3 sequence is CASSAQHRVDNSPLHF. The CDR3, as DNA: TGTGCCAGCAGCGCTCAGCACAGAGTAGATAATTCACCCCTCCACTTT. The genes are TRBV9 and TRBJ1-6; D is ambiguous. The CDR3 sequence is 16 residues long. Germline CDR1 is SGDLS and CDR2 is YYNGEE. Trimming pared 3 bases from V and 5 bases from J, leaving 15 bases between.

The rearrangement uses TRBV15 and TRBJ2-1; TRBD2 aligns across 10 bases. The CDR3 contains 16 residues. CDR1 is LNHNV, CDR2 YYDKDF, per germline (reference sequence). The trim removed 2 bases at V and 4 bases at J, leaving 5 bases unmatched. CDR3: CATSRQREGGYNEQFF. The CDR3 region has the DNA TGTGCCACCAGCAGACAGCGGGAGGGGGGTTACAATGAGCAGTTCTTC.